Following are 18 T cell receptor beta chains from one sample sequenced in a study of T cell responses to AZD1222 COVID-19 vaccine. The method was immunoSEQ multiplex PCR; TCRdb's version includes in-frame clones alone and lacks a portion of them. The sample contains 55,000 to 60,000 clones, more than 80% of which appear only once. The sequences come from peripheral blood, collected on day 0 of MenACWY control vaccination. Every receptor here comes from an adult in good health.

This chain links TRBV21-1 with TRBJ1-1. TRBV21-1 represents a pseudogene. This CDR3 has 22 amino acids. CDR3 loop: CASSKKSCVSGVFAWVVSEAFF. The CDR3 nucleotides read TGTGCCAGCAGCAAAAAGTCGTGCGTCTCGGGGGTGTTTGCGTGGGTCGTAAGTGAAGCTTTCTTT.

The V call is TRBV6-5, the J call TRBJ1-2; D remains ambiguous. The ends were cut back, 6 bases at V and 4 bases at J, with 12 bases in the middle. CDR3 length equals 13 residues. Germline assignment: CDR1 MNHEY and CDR2 SVGAGI. The CDR3 DNA follows: TGTGCCAGCAGCCGTAGGGCCTCCTATGGCTACACCTTC. Translated, it gives CASSRRASYGYTF.

In this sample, this clone turned up once. V and J are TRBV5-1 and TRBJ2-7, with TRBD2 matching 10 bases. Looked up from germline, CDR1 is SGHRS and CDR2 is YFSETQ. V lost 3 bases to trimming and J lost 5 bases; unmatched junction nucleotides: 5. The length of the CDR3 is 14 residues. DNA for the CDR3: TGCGCCAGCAGCTCGAGACTAGCGGGCAACGAGCAGTACTTC. Its translation is CASSSRLAGNEQYF.

J is TRBJ1-5 and V is TRBV19; no definite D call. Germline V gene data show CDR1 as LNHDA and CDR2 as SQIVND (reference sequence). This CDR3 has 15 residues. V lost 4 bases and J lost 0, with 10 bases in between. DNA for the CDR3: TGTGCCAGTAGTACTAGACCTTATAGCAATCAGCCCCAGCATTTT. Its translation is CASSTRPYSNQPQHF.

V is TRBV6-2 or TRBV6-3 and J is TRBJ1-2; D may be TRBD1 (5 bases). Germline V lookup: CDR1 MNHEY, CDR2 SVGEGT. This CDR3 has 16 residues. Trimming left V 5 bases short and J 4 bases short, with 20 bases between. CDR3 nucleotides: TGTGCCAGCAGTCTCTCATCGGGGCAGGCGCGCTATGGCTACACCTTC. As protein: CASSLSSGQARYGYTF.

The chain is built from TRBV18 and TRBJ2-5, with 7 bases identical to TRBD1. V shed 4 bases and J 2 bases; nucleotides not matched to a gene: 1. Germline V gene data show CDR1 as KGHSH and CDR2 as LQKENI. CDR3 length equals 13 residues. The CDR3 bases are TGTGCCAGCTCACTGGGACAGCAAGAGACCCAGTACTTC. Its protein is CASSLGQQETQYF.

The chain joins TRBV7-2 to TRBJ2-5, with a tentative D call TRBD2 (5 bases). The CDR3 contains 15 residues. The germline V gene encodes CDR1 SGHTA and CDR2 FQGNSA. The V and J ends lost 6 bases and 4 bases respectively, with 18 bases between them. DNA for the CDR3: TGTGCCAGCAGACAAGATTCCTTAGGGAGAGAGACCCAGTACTTC. As protein: CASRQDSLGRETQYF.

V is TRBV28 and J is TRBJ2-2, with 11 bases aligning to TRBD2. After removal of 7 bases from V and 4 bases from J, the junction contained 2 bases not matched to a gene. This CDR3 has 14 amino acids. The germline CDR1 and CDR2 sequences are MDHEN and SYDVKM. Here the CDR3 reads CASIAGGFTGELFF. The CDR3 nucleotides read TGTGCCAGCATAGCGGGAGGGTTCACCGGGGAGCTGTTTTTT.

The chain joins TRBV5-6 to TRBJ2-1; 15 bases are a match to TRBD2. From germline, CDR1 is SGHDT and CDR2 YYEEEE. This CDR3 is 17 amino acids long. Losses at the gene ends were 4 bases for V and 7 bases for J; bases not matched to a gene: 9. The CDR3 DNA is TGTGCCAGCAGCCCTGGACTAGCGGGAGGGGGAGGGAATGAGCAGTTCTTC. Its protein is CASSPGLAGGGGNEQFF.

V gene TRBV9 combines with J gene TRBJ1-1; D perhaps matches TRBD1 (6 bases). The germline gives CDR1 SGDLS, CDR2 YYNGEE. Trimming took 3 bases from V and 3 from J, leaving 15 bases between them. The CDR3 length is 15 residues. The CDR3 DNA reads as TGTGCCAGCAGCGCCCTACCAGGGGCAGACACTGAAGCTTTCTTT. As protein: CASSALPGADTEAFF.

The rearrangement joins TRBV18 to TRBJ1-2; 8 nucleotides match TRBD1. There are 15 residues in the CDR3. Germline assignment: CDR1 KGHSH and CDR2 LQKENI. The J segment lost 3 bases and the V segment lost 4 bases, leaving 7 bases of the junction unmatched. CDR3 loop: CASSLLDRDYYGYTF. CDR3 sequence (DNA): TGTGCCAGCTCACTCCTGGACAGGGATTACTATGGCTACACCTTC.

The V gene is TRBV30, the J gene TRBJ1-1, with D unclear. This CDR3 is built from 11 residues. Trimming cost V 1 base and J 4 bases, with 4 bases left between them. Germline CDR1 and CDR2: GTSNPN and SVGIG (reference sequence). The CDR3 spells CAWSELTEAFF. As DNA, the CDR3 is TGTGCCTGGAGTGAGCTCACTGAAGCTTTCTTT.

The chain is built from TRBV11-1 and TRBJ2-5; no clear D. V lost 3 bases, J lost 2 bases, and 10 bases lay in between. The length of the CDR3 is 14 residues. The V gene's germline CDR1 is SGHAT and CDR2 FQDESV (reference sequence). The CDR3 region has the DNA TGTGCCAGCAGCTTCTCGGTTAAGCAAGAGACCCAGTACTTC. This translates into CASSFSVKQETQYF.

This clone was counted a single time. The chain carries TRBV29-1 and TRBJ2-1; weak D call: TRBD2 (6 bases). Trimming took off 8 bases at V and 2 bases at J, with 16 bases between the two ends. Germline assignment: CDR1 SQVTM and CDR2 ANQGSEA. The CDR3 is made up of 14 amino acids. CDR3 in DNA: TGCAGCACTTCAAGCGGGTCTGCCTACAATGAGCAGTTCTTC. It translates to CSTSSGSAYNEQFF.

This clone was counted only a few times. The chain links TRBV28 to TRBJ1-6; D is ambiguous. The CDR3 sequence is 11 residues long. The V end was cut by 6 bases, the J end by 6 bases, with 3 bases between. The V gene's germline CDR1 is MDHEN and CDR2 SYDVKM. The CDR3 loop is CASSVNSPLHF. The DNA of the CDR3 is TGTGCCAGCAGCGTTAATTCACCCCTCCACTTT.

This clone was detected only once. The chain is built from TRBV28 and TRBJ1-2; 7 nucleotides align to TRBD1. Per the germline V gene, CDR1 is MDHEN and CDR2 is SYDVKM. V trimming: 5 bases; J trimming: 1 base; junction bases outside the gene matches: 4. This CDR3 has 14 amino acids. The DNA of the CDR3 is TGTGCCAGCAGTCCCCGGGACAGTAACTATGGCTACACCTTC. Residues: CASSPRDSNYGYTF.

This rearrangement joins TRBV9 to TRBJ2-1, with TRBD2 matching over 14 bases. Germline trimming cut 0 bases from V and 10 bases from J; bases unmatched to any gene: 21. The CDR3 loop spans 21 amino acids. The germline gives CDR1 SGDLS, CDR2 YYNGEE. The CDR3 reads CASSVATRGQGQGLAGDEQFF. CDR3 in DNA: TGTGCCAGCAGCGTAGCTACGAGGGGACAGGGACAGGGACTAGCGGGAGACGAGCAGTTCTTC.

The rearrangement joins TRBV30 to TRBJ1-2; D is possibly TRBD1 (5 bases). Trimming took off 1 base at V and 5 bases at J, with 14 bases between the two ends. The CDR3 extends over 14 amino acids. Germline values: CDR1 GTSNPN, CDR2 SVGIG (reference sequence). CDR3 bases: TGTGCCTGGAGTGGCAGGACACCAACTTATGGCTACACCTTC. Residues: CAWSGRTPTYGYTF.